A single sample is the source of the 29 T cell receptor beta chains below, sequenced in a study of blood T cell repertoires in COVID-19. Measured with immunoSEQ multiplex PCR; TCRdb has only the in-frame clones, and not every one. The data show approximately 230,000 clones, around 85% seen once. The sequencing input was peripheral blood. The receptors shown here come from a woman between 35 and 50 years old with active or convalescent COVID-19.

The V gene is TRBV3-1 (or the pseudogene TRBV3-2), the J gene TRBJ2-2; no reliable D call. The CDR3 spans 14 residues. Germline values: CDR1 LGHDT, CDR2 YNNKEL (reference sequence). V was shortened by 2 bases and J by 1 base, with 5 bases between the two germline ends. DNA of the CDR3: TGTGCCAGCAGCCAATCAATGAACACCGGGGAGCTGTTTTTT. Translation gives CASSQSMNTGELFF.

This clone was counted a single time. The V gene is TRBV10-1, the J gene TRBJ1-5, with 8 bases fitting TRBD1. The CDR3 is made up of 12 amino acids. Looked up from germline, CDR1 is WNHNN and CDR2 is SYGVQD (reference sequence). The junction had 6 bases not matched to a gene; V was cut back by 10 bases and J by 7 bases. The CDR3, as DNA: TGCGCCACCGGACAGGGTGAACAGCCCCAGCATTTT. The encoded protein is CATGQGEQPQHF.

This clone has a handful of counts. The chain carries TRBV7-9 and TRBJ2-1; 12 positions match TRBD2. Germline lookup yields CDR1 SEHNR and CDR2 FQNEAQ (reference sequence). V shed 5 bases, J shed 2 bases, and the junction held 10 bases outside the gene matches. The CDR3 is 18 amino acids. CDR3 sequence: CASSPRLAGALPYNEQFF. In nucleotides, the CDR3 is TGTGCCAGCAGCCCGCGACTAGCGGGGGCCTTACCCTACAATGAGCAGTTCTTC.

This clone was seen only once. The J gene is TRBJ1-3, the V gene TRBV6-5; unclear D gene. Germline V gene sequence: CDR1 MNHEY, CDR2 SVGAGI. The CDR3 runs to 15 residues. Between the trimmed V and J ends, which lost 0 bases and 8 bases, there was a span of 14 bases. CDR3 nucleotide sequence: TGTGCCAGCAGTTACTCGACCGTCAGCGGGGACACCATATATTTT. As protein: CASSYSTVSGDTIYF.

Only a few counts were recorded for this clone. This chain links TRBV2 with TRBJ1-5, with 10 bases fitting TRBD1. The CDR3 sequence is 14 residues long. Germline CDR1 SNHLY, CDR2 FYNNEI. V shed 6 bases and J 6 bases; nucleotides not matched to a gene: 5. The CDR3 loop is CASSKGQGIQPQHF. CDR3 bases: TGTGCCAGCAGCAAGGGACAGGGGATTCAGCCCCAGCATTTT.

This clone appeared a few times. The V and J genes are TRBV20-1 and TRBJ2-3, with TRBD2 matching over 7 bases. The germline V gene encodes CDR1 DFQATT and CDR2 SNEGSKA (reference sequence). CDR3 length: 18 residues. Trimming cost V 3 bases and J 1 base; bases outside gene matches: 16. The CDR3 coding sequence is TGCAGTGCTAGTTTTCAGGGAGGGAGGATAGGGGGCACAGATACGCAGTATTTT. Translated: CSASFQGGRIGGTDTQYF.

This chain connects TRBV5-1 to TRBJ1-3, with D perhaps matching TRBD1 (5 bases). The CDR3 is 15 residues long. V was shortened by 4 bases and J by 0 bases, with 11 bases between the two germline ends. Per germline, CDR1 SGHRS and CDR2 YFSETQ. CDR3 nucleotides: TGCGCCAGCAGCAATACAGGAAGCTCTGGAAACACCATATATTTT. This translates into CASSNTGSSGNTIYF.

The chain has TRBV3-1 (or the pseudogene TRBV3-2) and TRBJ1-2; TRBD1 is a possible D gene (6 bases). V lost 0 bases and J lost 5, with 13 bases in between. Germline values: CDR1 LGHDT, CDR2 YNNKEL (reference sequence). The CDR3 has 15 residues. CDR3 sequence: CASSQERRGVYGYTF. As DNA, the CDR3 is TGTGCCAGCAGCCAAGAGCGCAGGGGTGTATATGGCTACACCTTC.

This chain joins TRBV7-6 and TRBJ2-2; D not resolved. The CDR3 contains 15 residues. CDR1 SGHVS and CDR2 FNYEAQ come from the germline V gene. V was cut by 1 base and J by 2 bases, with 8 bases left in between. CDR3 nucleotides: TGTGCCAGCAGCTTAGTCCGTATAAACACCGGGGAGCTGTTTTTT. Protein: CASSLVRINTGELFF.

V gene TRBV6-4 combines with J gene TRBJ2-1, with 7 bases matching TRBD1. Germline V gives CDR1 MRHNA, CDR2 SNTAGT. The CDR3 runs to 15 residues. Trimming at V came to 2 bases and at J to 3 bases, leaving 4 bases not matched to a gene. DNA for the CDR3: TGTGCCAGCAGTGACGACAGGGTGAGCTACAATGAGCAGTTCTTC. Translated, it gives CASSDDRVSYNEQFF.

In its sample, this clone was seen once. The chain carries TRBV5-6 and TRBJ2-1, with TRBD1 identical over 10 bases. Germline V gene lookup returns CDR1 SGHDT and CDR2 YYEEEE. The V gene end was trimmed by 4 bases and the J gene end by 3 bases; junction bases not matched to a gene: 4. The length of the CDR3 is 15 residues. CDR3 sequence: CASSEGQGVYNEQFF. The DNA of the CDR3 is TGTGCCAGCAGCGAAGGACAGGGGGTCTACAATGAGCAGTTCTTC.

This clone was recorded a few times. Other nucleotide sequences in the sample specify the same CDR3. The rearrangement links TRBV28 to TRBJ1-5; no clear D. Per germline, CDR1 MDHEN and CDR2 SYDVKM. CDR3 length: 12 residues. V was shortened by 4 bases and J by 4 bases, with 5 bases between the two germline ends. CDR3 protein: CASSSGNQPQHF. The CDR3 nucleotides are TGTGCCAGCAGTTCGGGTAATCAGCCCCAGCATTTT.

This sequence joins TRBV25-1 and TRBJ1-1; weak D call: TRBD1 (6 bases). The CDR3 has 13 amino acids. The V end was cut by 8 bases, the J end by 4 bases, with 14 bases between. Germline loops: CDR1 MGHDK, CDR2 SYGVNS. The CDR3 sequence is CASGNRVGTEAFF. For the CDR3, the DNA is TGTGCCAGCGGGAACAGGGTTGGCACTGAAGCTTTCTTT. The full variable domain, its missing parts supplied by reference TRBV25-1 and TRBJ1-1, is EADIYQTPRYLVIGTGKKITLECSQTMGHDKMYWYQQDPGMELHLIHYSYGVNSTEKGDLSSESTVSRIRTEHFPLTLESARPSHTSQYLCASGNRVGTEAFFGQGTRLTVV.

This clone has only a few counts. This rearrangement joins TRBV3-1 (or the pseudogene TRBV3-2) to TRBJ1-6; D unclear. V was shortened by 0 bases and J by 4 bases, with 7 bases between the two germline ends. The CDR3 length is 15 residues. Germline CDR1 LGHDT, CDR2 YNNKEL (reference sequence). The CDR3 here is CASSQEAVYNSPLHF. The CDR3 nucleotides read TGTGCCAGCAGCCAAGAGGCAGTTTATAATTCACCCCTCCACTTT.

CDR3 amino acids: CASSPTWGPTEAFF. CDR3 in DNA: TGTGCCAGCAGCCCGACGTGGGGGCCCACTGAAGCTTTCTTT. The chain uses TRBV27 and TRBJ1-1; D might be TRBD1 (6 bases). V was pared by 6 bases and J by 4 bases, with 15 bases between. The V gene's germline CDR1 is MNHEY and CDR2 SMNVEV (reference sequence). CDR3 size: 14 residues.

This clone came up a few times. Other DNA variants within this sample encode the same CDR3. The chain employs TRBV7-3 and TRBJ2-2, with 15 bases that match TRBD2. Trimming took 3 bases from V and 4 from J; bases not matched to a gene: 0. Germline-derived CDR1 and CDR2 are SGHTA and FQGTGA. This CDR3 region has 16 residues. CDR3 protein: CASSLGLAGGTGELFF. The CDR3 nucleotides are TGTGCCAGCAGCTTGGGACTAGCGGGGGGCACCGGGGAGCTGTTTTTT.

CDR3 protein: CASSLGTGLNTEAFF. The CDR3 nucleotides are TGTGCCAGCAGCTTAGGAACAGGGCTGAACACTGAAGCTTTCTTT. J is TRBJ1-1 and V is TRBV7-2, with D possibly matching TRBD1 (6 bases). The CDR3 sequence is 15 residues long. The V and J ends lost 1 base and 0 bases respectively, with 9 bases between them. Per germline, CDR1 SGHTA and CDR2 FQGNSA.

The rearrangement joins TRBV6-6 to TRBJ1-2; a possible D gene is TRBD1 (6 bases). The CDR3 covers 11 residues. The germline V gene has CDR1 MNHNY and CDR2 SVGAGI (reference sequence). V was clipped by 8 bases and J by 8 bases, with 12 bases between them. CDR3 nucleotide sequence: TGTGCCAGCGGAAAGGGGGAGGGCTACACCTTC. It is translated as CASGKGEGYTF.

The chain is built from TRBV30 and TRBJ2-3; maybe TRBD2 (5 bases). Deletions cut 2 bases from V and 2 bases from J, with 17 bases between. The CDR3 has 16 residues. Germline CDR1 reads GTSNPN; CDR2 reads SVGIG (reference sequence). The CDR3 protein is CAWSRGAVINTDTQYF. CDR3 in DNA: TGTGCCTGGAGTCGGGGAGCGGTAATAAACACAGATACGCAGTATTTT.

This clone was observed a handful of times. The chain is built from TRBV7-2 and TRBJ1-2; D possibly corresponds to TRBD1 (5 bases). The ends were cut back, 3 bases at V and 7 bases at J, with 12 bases in the middle. The CDR3 has 13 residues. Germline CDR1 and CDR2: SGHTA and FQGNSA. CDR3 loop: CASSFQGTGGYTF. DNA for the CDR3: TGTGCCAGCAGCTTTCAGGGAACGGGTGGCTACACCTTC.

This clone occurred a few times. The chain has TRBV5-1 and TRBJ2-7, with TRBD1 matching 11 bases. The CDR3 has 14 amino acids. CDR1 SGHRS and CDR2 YFSETQ come from the germline V gene. Germline trimming cut 4 bases from V and 4 bases from J; bases unmatched to any gene: 4. CDR3 in DNA: TGCGCCAGCAGCGGACAGGGGGCAAGGTACGAGCAGTACTTC. It specifies CASSGQGARYEQYF.

Written as DNA, the CDR3 is TGCAGCGTTGAATGGCGACAGGGGGCTTTAAATGAGCAGTTCTTC. Amino acids: CSVEWRQGALNEQFF. The gene calls are TRBV29-1 and TRBJ2-1; 10 positions match TRBD1. Germline values: CDR1 SQVTM, CDR2 ANQGSEA. Trimming removed 2 bases from V and 7 bases from J; junction bases left unmatched: 8. This CDR3 is 15 amino acids long.

The chain recombines TRBV5-1 with TRBJ2-2; D may be TRBD1 (6 bases). This CDR3 spans 15 amino acids. The V gene's germline CDR1 is SGHRS and CDR2 YFSETQ. Trimming took off 7 bases at V and 0 bases at J, with 13 bases between the two ends. This CDR3 is CASGRDTANTGELFF. DNA for the CDR3: TGCGCCAGCGGCCGGGACACCGCGAACACCGGGGAGCTGTTTTTT.

The genes are TRBV29-1 and TRBJ2-3; TRBD1 matches at 9 bases. This CDR3 is 14 amino acids long. Trimming cost V 1 base and J 4 bases; bases outside gene matches: 3. Per the germline V gene, CDR1 is SQVTM and CDR2 is ANQGSEA. The CDR3 bases are TGCAGCGTTGAAGGGACAGGGGTCCCAGATACGCAGTATTTT. Translated, it gives CSVEGTGVPDTQYF.

The chain employs TRBV6-4 and TRBJ1-2; the D gene is possibly TRBD1 (5 bases). CDR3 size: 13 residues. V lost 2 bases and J lost 4, with 8 bases in between. The germline V gene has CDR1 MRHNA and CDR2 SNTAGT. The CDR3 loop is CASSDQGTYGYTF. In nucleotides, the CDR3 is TGTGCCAGCAGTGACCAGGGTACCTATGGCTACACCTTC.

A single count supports this clone. J is TRBJ2-7 and V is TRBV28; 9 bases agree with TRBD1. Germline lookup yields CDR1 MDHEN and CDR2 SYDVKM. CDR3 length equals 15 residues. J lost 1 base, V lost 2 bases, and 3 bases had no gene match. Here the CDR3 reads CASSLPGTGSYEQYF. In DNA form, the CDR3 reads TGTGCCAGCAGTTTACCCGGGACAGGGTCCTACGAGCAGTACTTC.

This chain links TRBV10-2 with TRBJ2-7, with 8 bases identical to TRBD2. V lost 4 bases to trimming and J lost 2 bases; unmatched junction nucleotides: 7. Germline V lookup: CDR1 WSHSY, CDR2 SAAADI. The CDR3 totals 15 residues. This CDR3 reads CASSGQSGGTYEQYV. The CDR3 bases are TGCGCCAGCAGTGGGCAGAGCGGGGGCACCTACGAGCAGTACGTC.

This chain connects TRBV30 to TRBJ2-1; TRBD2 aligns across 11 bases. The CDR3 extends over 13 amino acids. Germline CDR1 reads GTSNPN; CDR2 reads SVGIG (reference sequence). Trimming removed 4 bases from V and 9 bases from J; junction bases left unmatched: 5. CDR3: CAWTPGLAAEQFF. CDR3 nucleotide sequence: TGTGCCTGGACCCCGGGACTAGCGGCTGAGCAGTTCTTC.

The gene calls are TRBV28 and TRBJ1-5, with 12 bases fitting TRBD1. The trim removed 3 bases at V and 10 bases at J, leaving 10 bases unmatched. Germline values: CDR1 MDHEN, CDR2 SYDVKM. The CDR3 contains 16 residues. The CDR3 region is CASSFGGQGASRPQHF. The CDR3 DNA is TGTGCCAGCAGTTTTGGGGGACAGGGGGCGTCGCGACCCCAGCATTTT.